Listed here are 27 T cell receptor beta chains from one sample, sequenced in a study of blood T cell repertoires in COVID-19. The table came from immunoSEQ multiplex PCR; TCRdb's copy has only in-frame clones and leaves some out. The table records 150,000 or so clones, 70% to 80% of them present only once. The source material was peripheral blood. All receptors come from a woman in her seventies with COVID-19, enrolled during active disease.

This clone was seen only once. This rearrangement joins TRBV18 to TRBJ1-5, with D unresolved. CDR1 is KGHSH and CDR2 is LQKENI in the germline V gene. V lost 3 bases to trimming and J lost 7 bases, with 22 bases between them. CDR3 length: 17 residues. CDR3 protein: CASSPKDIGSGSQPQHF. The DNA for the CDR3 is TGTGCCAGCTCACCGAAAGACATCGGGAGCGGATCACAGCCCCAGCATTTT. Full variable domain (outside the CDR3, taken from reference TRBV18 and TRBJ1-5): NAGVMQNPRHLVRRRGQEARLRCSPMKGHSHVYWYRQLPEEGLKFMVYLQKENIIDESGMPKERFSAEFPKEGPSILRIQQVVRGDSAAYFCASSPKDIGSGSQPQHFGDGTRLSIL.

This clone has a handful of counts. The chain employs TRBV19 and TRBJ1-2, with 7 bases identical to TRBD1. The trim removed 5 bases at V and 3 bases at J, leaving 6 bases unmatched. The CDR3 runs to 14 residues. Germline CDR1 is LNHDA and CDR2 is SQIVND (reference sequence). Here the CDR3 reads CASSFTGDYYGYTF. Here the CDR3 DNA reads TGTGCCAGTAGTTTTACAGGGGATTACTATGGCTACACCTTC.

Comments on this clone: One junction end does not reproduce the germline sequence, and a read error may be involved. The CDR3 sequence: CASSSGQGEQPRHF. CDR3 coding DNA: TGTGCCAGCAGCTCCGGACAGGGTGAGCAGCCCCGGCATTTT. The chain joins TRBV5-6 to TRBJ1-5; 8 positions match TRBD1. CDR3 length: 14 residues. Germline CDR1 reads SGHDT; CDR2 reads YYEEEE.

The rearrangement links TRBV5-1 to TRBJ2-1, with 12 bases aligning to TRBD2. Germline V gene lookup returns CDR1 SGHRS and CDR2 YFSETQ. J lost 4 bases, V lost 3 bases, and 5 bases had no gene match. CDR3 size: 16 residues. CDR3 coding DNA: TGCGCCAGCAGCTCAGGACTAGCGGGGCTATACAATGAGCAGTTCTTC. This sequence encodes CASSSGLAGLYNEQFF.

The chain recombines TRBV7-2 with TRBJ2-3, with 9 bases matching TRBD2. The germline V gene encodes CDR1 SGHTA and CDR2 FQGNSA. This CDR3 is built from 16 residues. V shed 5 bases and J 7 bases; nucleotides not matched to a gene: 13. The CDR3 loop is CASSPDPSGTWYTQYF. CDR3 coding DNA: TGTGCCAGCAGCCCAGACCCTAGCGGGACGTGGTATACGCAGTATTTT.

This clone was seen only once. This rearrangement joins TRBV7-3 to TRBJ2-5, with D possibly being TRBD1 (5 bases). In germline, CDR1 is SGHTA, CDR2 FQGTGA. The CDR3 totals 15 residues. The V end lost 0 bases, the J end lost 5 bases, and 13 bases lay between the germline ends. The CDR3 DNA is TGTGCCAGCAGCTTAACGTCGTCAGGGTGGGAGACCCAGTACTTC. Its translation: CASSLTSSGWETQYF.

This clone was counted a single time. The chain combines TRBV18 with TRBJ2-2; weak D call: TRBD2 (7 bases). Germline-derived CDR1 and CDR2 are KGHSH and LQKENI. The CDR3 is made up of 17 amino acids. The ends were cut back, 0 bases at V and 5 bases at J, with 16 bases in the middle. DNA of the CDR3: TGTGCCAGCTCACCACCCGCGGGGGCCCACACAACCGGGGAGCTGTTTTTT. Translation: CASSPPAGAHTTGELFF.

The chain carries TRBV30 and TRBJ2-5; unclear D gene. The CDR3 spans 14 residues. Trimming cost V 3 bases and J 1 base, with 12 bases left between them. Germline V gene data show CDR1 as GTSNPN and CDR2 as SVGIG (reference sequence). CDR3: CAWSNGQIQETQYF. DNA for the CDR3: TGTGCCTGGAGCAATGGGCAGATCCAAGAGACCCAGTACTTC. The full variable domain, its missing parts supplied by reference TRBV30 and TRBJ2-5, is SQTIHQWPATLVQPVGSPLSLECTVEGTSNPNLYWYRQAAGRGLQLLFYSVGIGQISSEVPQNLSASRPQDRQFILSSKKLLLSDSGFYLCAWSNGQIQETQYFGPGTRLLVL.

The V and J genes are TRBV21-1 and TRBJ1-5; the DNA was not compared with TRBD1, the D call given in the table. TRBV21-1 is recorded as a pseudogene. The length of the CDR3 is 18 residues. The CDR3 spells CASSKGTGQAYSNQPQHF. The DNA for the CDR3 is TGTGCCAGCAGCAAAGGTACGGGACAGGCATATAGCAATCAGCCCCAGCATTTT.

The DNA of the CDR3 is TGTGCCAGCAGCCAAGCTCATAGCGGGGGCCATGAGCAGTTCTTC. It is translated as CASSQAHSGGHEQFF. The chain is built from TRBV3-1 (or the pseudogene TRBV3-2) and TRBJ2-1; 9 bases line up with TRBD2. Germline V CDR1 and CDR2: LGHDT, YNNKEL (reference sequence). The CDR3 consists of 15 residues. Trimming cost V 1 base and J 8 bases; bases outside gene matches: 6.

This chain connects TRBV24-1 to TRBJ2-3, with unresolved D. Germline CDR1 KGHDR, CDR2 SFDVKD. There are 16 residues in the CDR3. Trimming stripped 2 bases from V and 1 base from J, with 12 bases between. The CDR3 DNA reads as TGTGCCACCAGTGATTCCTTGGCGGTCCGCACAGATACGCAGTATTTT. The encoded protein is CATSDSLAVRTDTQYF.

The rearrangement links TRBV29-1 to TRBJ2-5; D unresolved. CDR3 size: 13 residues. V lost 8 bases, J lost 4 bases, and 17 bases lay in between. Germline CDR1 SQVTM, CDR2 ANQGSEA. The CDR3 bases are TGCAGCTTTTTCCGAGCCTCGGGAGAGACCCAGTACTTC. Amino acid sequence: CSFFRASGETQYF.

The chain combines TRBV7-4 with TRBJ2-7; tentative D call: TRBD2 (5 bases). Trimming took off 0 bases at V and 3 bases at J, with 6 bases between the two ends. Germline lookup yields CDR1 SGHVT and CDR2 SQSDAQ. The length of the CDR3 is 13 residues. CDR3 nucleotides: TGTGCCAGCAGCTTAGCGGAGGACTACGAGCAGTACTTC. This sequence encodes CASSLAEDYEQYF.

V is TRBV29-1 and J is TRBJ1-1; no firm D call. Germline-derived CDR1 and CDR2 are SQVTM and ANQGSEA. With 8 bases removed from V and 1 base from J, the gap between germline ends came to 14 bases. This CDR3 has 13 amino acids. CDR3 DNA: TGCAGCACCCGAGGGTTATCGAACACTGAAGCTTTCTTT. It yields the protein CSTRGLSNTEAFF.

V is TRBV27 and J is TRBJ1-5; 7 bases agree with TRBD1. Unmatched junction bases numbered 9, after V lost 5 bases and J lost 5 bases. Germline loops: CDR1 MNHEY, CDR2 SMNVEV (reference sequence). This CDR3 has 15 residues. This CDR3 is CASSIAIGGHQPQHF. In nucleotides, the CDR3 is TGTGCCAGCAGTATCGCAATAGGGGGCCATCAGCCCCAGCATTTT.

The chain combines TRBV6-2 or TRBV6-3 with TRBJ1-2; D unresolved. V was clipped by 0 bases and J by 8 bases, with 10 bases between them. Germline-derived CDR1 and CDR2 are MNHEY and SVGEGT. The CDR3 runs 13 residues. CDR3 amino acids: CASSYSSGIGYTF. CDR3 sequence (DNA): TGTGCCAGCAGTTACTCATCAGGAATCGGCTACACCTTC.

The V gene is TRBV6-5, the J gene TRBJ1-2; 9 bases are shared with TRBD1. Per the germline V gene, CDR1 is MNHEY and CDR2 is SVGAGI. The trim removed 6 bases at V and 4 bases at J, leaving 3 bases unmatched. There are 13 residues in the CDR3. CDR3 residues: CASRKTGGYGYTF. The CDR3 bases are TGTGCCAGCAGAAAGACAGGGGGCTATGGCTACACCTTC.

The chain recombines TRBV2 with TRBJ2-1, with 7 bases that match TRBD2. This CDR3 has 14 amino acids. The V gene end was trimmed by 6 bases and the J gene end by 7 bases; junction bases not matched to a gene: 9. The germline CDR1 and CDR2 sequences are SNHLY and FYNNEI. The CDR3 protein is CASRGGLVQNEQFF. CDR3 nucleotide sequence: TGTGCCAGCAGGGGCGGACTAGTTCAAAATGAGCAGTTCTTC.

The chain uses TRBV28 and TRBJ2-5; no definite D call. Germline-derived CDR1 and CDR2 are MDHEN and SYDVKM. The CDR3 length is 15 residues. V was clipped by 2 bases and J by 2 bases, with 12 bases between them. DNA of the CDR3: TGTGCCAGCAGTTTACTCCGGGTTCAGCAAGAGACCCAGTACTTC. Amino acids: CASSLLRVQQETQYF.

This chain links TRBV5-6 with TRBJ1-4; 8 bases are a match to TRBD1. The CDR3 runs to 15 residues. Trimming cost V 4 bases and J 5 bases; bases outside gene matches: 7. Germline lookup yields CDR1 SGHDT and CDR2 YYEEEE. CDR3: CASSEMGQANEKLFF. The CDR3, as DNA: TGTGCCAGCAGCGAAATGGGACAGGCGAATGAAAAACTGTTTTTT.

The V call is TRBV12-3 or TRBV12-4, the J call TRBJ1-2; D may be TRBD1 (6 bases). This CDR3 region has 13 residues. V lost 11 bases, J lost 4 bases, and 17 bases lay in between. The CDR3 region has the DNA TGTGCCTCTGGGTCTGGGGGCGGCTATGGCTACACCTTC. Translation gives CASGSGGGYGYTF.

The chain joins TRBV5-6 to TRBJ1-6, with D possibly TRBD1 on 5 matching bases. The CDR3 is 15 amino acids. Germline loops: CDR1 SGHDT, CDR2 YYEEEE. The V and J ends lost 3 bases and 5 bases respectively, with 12 bases between them. CDR3 DNA: TGTGCCAGCAGCTCGCTCACAGGAAATAATTCACCCCTCCACTTT. Encoded protein: CASSSLTGNNSPLHF.

The V call is TRBV24-1, the J call TRBJ1-5; possible D gene TRBD1, 5 bases. The CDR3 runs 13 residues. V was trimmed by 9 bases and J by 5 bases, leaving 13 bases between them. CDR1 and CDR2 from the germline V gene are KGHDR and SFDVKD. CDR3 in amino acids: CATRGGIDQPQHF. The CDR3 nucleotides are TGTGCCACCCGGGGGGGGATCGATCAGCCCCAGCATTTT.

This chain links TRBV28 with TRBJ2-5; D possibly corresponds to TRBD1 (6 bases). The CDR3 covers 15 residues. The germline V gene encodes CDR1 MDHEN and CDR2 SYDVKM. V dropped 5 bases and J dropped 5 bases, with 18 bases sitting between them. As DNA, the CDR3 is TGTGCCAGCAGTGGAAGGGGGTTATCGGGGGAGACCCAGTACTTC. Translated: CASSGRGLSGETQYF.

This clone was seen a handful of times. The V gene is TRBV3-1 (or the pseudogene TRBV3-2), the J gene TRBJ1-6, with 7 bases matching TRBD1. This CDR3 has 16 amino acids. V trimming: 4 bases; J trimming: 9 bases; junction bases outside the gene matches: 12. Looked up from germline, CDR1 is LGHDT and CDR2 is YNNKEL (reference sequence). The CDR3 region has the DNA TGTGCCAGCAGCCGGACCACAGGGGATTATGGTTCACCCCTCCACTTT. Its protein product is CASSRTTGDYGSPLHF.

The CDR3 bases are TGTGCCAGCAGTACCGCCAGTCTTCTGGATGAGCAGTTCTTC. Residues: CASSTASLLDEQFF. V usage is TRBV28 and J usage is TRBJ2-1; D uncertain. CDR1 and CDR2 (germline): MDHEN, SYDVKM. V gave up 5 bases and J gave up 8 bases, with 16 bases separating them. The CDR3 runs to 14 residues.

The chain recombines TRBV7-3 with TRBJ2-5; 7 bases line up with TRBD1. J lost 2 bases, V lost 0 bases, and 3 bases had no gene match. The CDR3 is 15 residues long. Per germline, CDR1 SGHTA and CDR2 FQGTGA. CDR3 protein: CASSLTGTVQETQYF. CDR3 DNA sequence: TGTGCCAGCAGCTTAACGGGGACAGTACAAGAGACCCAGTACTTC. Based on the CDR3 plus reference TRBV7-3 and TRBJ2-5, the full variable domain is GAGVSQTPSNKVTEKGKYVELRCDPISGHTALYWYRQSLGQGPEFLIYFQGTGAADDSGLPNDRFFAVRPEGSVSTLKIQRTERGDSAVYLCASSLTGTVQETQYFGPGTRLLVL.